The source of this TCR beta chain is a study of CD8+CD57+ T cells in acquired aplastic anemia. The study profiled TCR beta VDJ and CDR3 using genomic DNA as template. One entry per CDR3 protein, called by TCRdb with MiXCR from the reads. The data contain about 150,000 distinct CDR3 sequences, less than 60% of them singletons. All sequencing subjects had displayed CD8+CD57+ cell expansion on flow cytometry. Among the patients, all had severe acquired aplastic anemia. This TCR was sampled from a human donor with aplastic anemia. The sample was sorted CD4+, CD8+, or CD8+CD57+ T cells (not recorded which) from PBMCs.

The CDR3 loop is CASSYRTGGTAEAFF. CDR3 nucleotide sequence: TGTGCCAGCAGTTACCGGACAGGGGGCACCGCTGAAGCTTTCTTT. The V and J genes are TRBV6-5 and TRBJ1-1; 11 bases agree with TRBD1. CDR1 is MNHEY, CDR2 SVGAGI, per germline. CDR3 length equals 15 residues. V gave up 2 bases and J gave up 6 bases; unmatched junction bases: 5.